These 19 T cell receptor beta chains share one sample of origin, sequenced in a study of PD-L1 blockade in urothelial cancer. Using immunoSEQ multiplex PCR, the repertoire was profiled, and TCRdb retains in-frame clones only, with some absent. The data contain approximately 110,000 clones, about 85% of them seen just once; the ten biggest clones take up 2% to 3%. The specimen was PBMCs, collected around atezolizumab (anti-PD-L1) treatment. The receptors come from a man aged 45-65 years with urothelial cancer.

The chain has TRBV13 and TRBJ2-3; no clear D. CDR3 length: 18 residues. Germline V gene sequence: CDR1 PRHDT, CDR2 FYEKMQ (reference sequence). The ends were cut back, 7 bases at V and 0 bases at J, with 23 bases in the middle. CDR3 bases: TGTGCCAGCAAAGGAGTAGGTGCCCCGCGGCCTAGCACAGATACGCAGTATTTT. It is translated as CASKGVGAPRPSTDTQYF.

The chain joins TRBV7-3 to TRBJ2-7; 11 nucleotides line up with TRBD2. The CDR3 has 15 residues. V was clipped by 4 bases and J by 2 bases; unmatched bases: 4. Per the germline V gene, CDR1 is SGHTA and CDR2 is FQGTGA. The CDR3 nucleotides read TGTGCCAGCAGCTCGGGACTAGCGGCCACCTACGAGCAGTACTTC. This sequence encodes CASSSGLAATYEQYF.

A few counts support this clone. The chain has TRBV7-9 and TRBJ2-1; TRBD2 agrees at 7 bases. The junction had 3 bases not matched to a gene; V was cut back by 0 bases and J by 4 bases. The CDR3 is made up of 15 amino acids. Germline values: CDR1 SEHNR, CDR2 FQNEAQ (reference sequence). The CDR3 here is CASSLAPSGYNEQFF. CDR3 sequence (DNA): TGTGCCAGCAGCTTAGCACCTAGCGGATACAATGAGCAGTTCTTC.

DNA for the CDR3: TGCAGCGTTGTGGGCAGGGGTGGGGAGACCCAGTACTTC. It specifies CSVVGRGGETQYF. The V gene is TRBV29-1, the J gene TRBJ2-5; a possible D gene is TRBD1 (6 bases). Germline V gene lookup returns CDR1 SQVTM and CDR2 ANQGSEA. The V end was cut by 4 bases, the J end by 5 bases, with 14 bases between. The CDR3 length is 13 residues. The whole variable domain, remainder taken from reference TRBV29-1 and TRBJ2-5, is SAVISQKPSRDICQRGTSLTIQCQVDSQVTMMFWYRQQPGQSLTLIATANQGSEATYESGFVIDKFPISRPNLTFSTLTVSNMSPEDSSIYLCSVVGRGGETQYFGPGTRLLVL.

This rearrangement joins TRBV2 to TRBJ2-3, with D hard to call. The CDR3 sequence is 14 residues long. Germline V gives CDR1 SNHLY, CDR2 FYNNEI. V was shortened by 3 bases and J by 1 base, with 8 bases between the two germline ends. The CDR3 loop is CASSDRVGTDTQYF. CDR3 nucleotides: TGTGCCAGCAGTGATCGGGTTGGCACAGATACGCAGTATTTT.

The gene calls are TRBV7-8 and TRBJ2-7; 8 bases fit TRBD1. V was clipped by 4 bases and J by 4 bases; unmatched bases: 9. The CDR3 length is 15 residues. In germline, CDR1 is SGHVS, CDR2 FQNEAQ. Written as DNA, the CDR3 is TGTGCCAGCAGCTCAGGGGGCTCCGAGTCGTACGAGCAGTACTTC. Protein: CASSSGGSESYEQYF.

V is TRBV4-1 and J is TRBJ1-5; D is possibly TRBD1 (5 bases). There are 16 residues in the CDR3. Germline V lookup: CDR1 MGHRA, CDR2 YSYEKL. Trimming took off 6 bases at V and 6 bases at J, with 21 bases between the two ends. The chain's CDR3 is CASSDGPGRLSQPQHF. The CDR3 DNA reads as TGCGCCAGCAGTGATGGGCCAGGGAGGTTGAGTCAGCCCCAGCATTTT.

The J gene is TRBJ2-7, the V gene TRBV4-1, with D maybe TRBD2 (6 bases). Trimming took 5 bases from V and 2 from J, leaving 10 bases between them. Germline V gene lookup returns CDR1 MGHRA and CDR2 YSYEKL. This CDR3 has 13 amino acids. CDR3 sequence (DNA): TGCGCCAGCAGCGCGGGACCAGCCTACGAGCAGTACTTC. This codes for CASSAGPAYEQYF.

With regard to this clone: Different DNA sequences within this sample yield the same CDR3. The V and J genes are TRBV18 and TRBJ2-7, with TRBD2 identical over 9 bases. With 3 bases clipped from V and 3 bases from J, the junction kept 9 bases outside the gene matches. This CDR3 spans 16 amino acids. Per the germline V gene, CDR1 is KGHSH and CDR2 is LQKENI. The CDR3 DNA reads as TGTGCCAGCTCACCCTCAGAAAGCGGGAGGATCTACGAGCAGTACTTC. Amino acid sequence: CASSPSESGRIYEQYF.

In its sample, this clone was seen once. The rearrangement uses TRBV6-5 and TRBJ1-5; tentatively, D is TRBD1 (5 bases). Germline V gene data show CDR1 as MNHEY and CDR2 as SVGAGI. This CDR3 has 13 residues. The V end was cut by 2 bases, the J end by 10 bases, with 12 bases between. CDR3 sequence (DNA): TGTGCCAGCAGTTACAGGGGCCGTCCACCCCAGCATTTT. It codes for CASSYRGRPPQHF.

This chain links TRBV7-3 with TRBJ2-1; 8 positions agree with TRBD2. Trimming cost V 0 bases and J 0 bases; bases outside gene matches: 10. The length of the CDR3 is 19 residues. Germline V gives CDR1 SGHTA, CDR2 FQGTGA. The CDR3 coding sequence is TGTGCCAGCAGCTTAACGTGGACGGGAGGGCCGAGCTCCTACAATGAGCAGTTCTTC. This codes for CASSLTWTGGPSSYNEQFF.

The V call is TRBV7-9, the J call TRBJ2-1; D not resolved. The germline V gene has CDR1 SEHNR and CDR2 FQNEAQ (reference sequence). Trimming took off 1 base at V and 12 bases at J, with 10 bases between the two ends. The CDR3 is 12 amino acids. The CDR3 DNA is TGTGCCAGCAGCTTAGGGCCAGTCTTGCAGTTCTTC. Translated, it gives CASSLGPVLQFF. Drawing the rest from reference TRBV7-9 and TRBJ2-1, the complete variable domain is DTGVSQNPRHKITKRGQNVTFRCDPISEHNRLYWYRQTLGQGPEFLTYFQNEAQLEKSRLLSDRFSAERPKGSFSTLEIQRTEQGDSAMYLCASSLGPVLQFFGPGTRLTVL.

The chain links TRBV9 to TRBJ2-2; no clear D. Germline CDR1 reads SGDLS; CDR2 reads YYNGEE. Trimming left V 4 bases short and J 4 bases short, with 8 bases between. CDR3 length: 13 residues. The CDR3 DNA sequence: TGTGCCAGCAGCCTCCTTAGCACCGGGGAGCTGTTTTTT. The encoded protein is CASSLLSTGELFF.

The chain has TRBV4-2 and TRBJ2-5; 9 positions match TRBD2. V was pared by 0 bases and J by 0 bases, with 5 bases of the junction left unmatched. The CDR3 has 17 amino acids. The germline V gene has CDR1 LGHNA and CDR2 YNFKEQ. The CDR3 region is CASSQDGLAGNQETQYF. The CDR3 DNA is TGTGCCAGCAGCCAAGACGGGCTAGCGGGAAACCAAGAGACCCAGTACTTC.

V gene TRBV28 combines with J gene TRBJ1-6, with D perhaps matching TRBD1 (6 bases). The CDR3 extends over 15 amino acids. The germline CDR1 and CDR2 sequences are MDHEN and SYDVKM. V lost 5 bases to trimming and J lost 4 bases, with 12 bases between them. This CDR3 is CASSVGAIYNSPLHF. The CDR3, as DNA: TGTGCCAGCAGTGTGGGGGCGATTTATAATTCACCCCTCCACTTT.

The V call is TRBV14, the J call TRBJ1-1; D is undetermined. Germline V lookup: CDR1 SGHDN, CDR2 FVKESK. The CDR3 contains 13 residues. V lost 1 base and J lost 10, with 13 bases in between. CDR3 sequence: CASSQGAAQRAFF. In DNA, the CDR3 is TGTGCCAGCAGCCAAGGGGCAGCCCAAAGAGCTTTCTTT.

The J gene is TRBJ2-5, the V gene TRBV2; 7 bases agree with TRBD1. The CDR3 covers 14 residues. CDR1 is SNHLY and CDR2 is FYNNEI in the germline V gene. V dropped 6 bases and J dropped 5; count of bases not matched to a gene: 9. CDR3 in amino acids: CASRMGQQVETQYF. CDR3 bases: TGTGCCAGCAGGATGGGACAGCAGGTTGAGACCCAGTACTTC.

This clone is a singleton in its sample. The V call is TRBV5-1, the J call TRBJ1-3; TRBD1 agrees at 8 bases. V was pared by 4 bases and J by 4 bases, with 7 bases of the junction left unmatched. CDR3 length equals 15 residues. Germline loops: CDR1 SGHRS, CDR2 YFSETQ. The CDR3 bases are TGCGCCAGCAGCCCCGGGACAGGCGGGGGAAACACCATATATTTT. Translated, it gives CASSPGTGGGNTIYF.

The rearrangement joins TRBV5-1 to TRBJ2-3; 11 bases fit TRBD2. Germline V gene sequence: CDR1 SGHRS, CDR2 YFSETQ. The CDR3 extends over 16 amino acids. The J segment lost 1 base and the V segment lost 7 bases, leaving 8 bases of the junction unmatched. As DNA, the CDR3 is TGCGCCAGCCGCAGCCTTAGCGGGGGGGGCACAGATACGCAGTATTTT. Translation gives CASRSLSGGGTDTQYF. Supplemented by reference TRBV5-1 and TRBJ2-3, the full variable domain reads KAGVTQTPRYLIKTRGQQVTLSCSPISGHRSVSWYQQTPGQGLQFLFEYFSETQRNKGNFPGRFSGRQFSNSRSEMNVSTLELGDSALYLCASRSLSGGGTDTQYFGPGTRLTVL.